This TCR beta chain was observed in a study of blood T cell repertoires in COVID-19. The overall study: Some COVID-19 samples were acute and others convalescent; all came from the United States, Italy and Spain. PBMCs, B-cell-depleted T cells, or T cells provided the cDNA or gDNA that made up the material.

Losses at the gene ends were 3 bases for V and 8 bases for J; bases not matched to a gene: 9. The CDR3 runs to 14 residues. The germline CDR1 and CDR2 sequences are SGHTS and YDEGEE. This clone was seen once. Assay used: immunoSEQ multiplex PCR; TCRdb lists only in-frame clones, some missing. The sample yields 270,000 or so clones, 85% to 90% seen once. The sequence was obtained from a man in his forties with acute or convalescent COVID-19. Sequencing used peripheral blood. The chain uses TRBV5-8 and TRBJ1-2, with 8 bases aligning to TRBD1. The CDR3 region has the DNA TGTGCCAGCAGCTCGGACAGGGTGCGGGGCGGCTACACCTTC. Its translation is CASSSDRVRGGYTF.